The 27 T cell receptor beta chains given below trace back to one sample, sequenced in a study of neurological immune-mediated disorders. TCRdb re-analysed the 5' RACE reads in MiXCR, keeping a single row per CDR3 protein. This table holds tens of thousands of distinct CDR3 sequences, 2.5% to 3% found once. The specimen sequenced was PBMCs. The receptors were gathered from a woman aged 30 to 39 with multiple sclerosis.

This clonotype was counted at least ten times. The rearrangement joins TRBV7-2 to TRBJ1-1; no reliable D call. This CDR3 is 14 amino acids long. Looked up from germline, CDR1 is SGHTA and CDR2 is FQGNSA. The V end lost 6 bases, the J end lost 1 base, and 12 bases lay between the germline ends. The CDR3 DNA is TGTGCCAGCAGACCCCAAAGAGAGAACACTGAAGCTTTCTTT. Translated, it gives CASRPQRENTEAFF. The full variable domain, completed using reference TRBV7-2 and TRBJ1-1, is GAGVSQSPSNKVTEKGKDVELRCDPISGHTALYWYRQSLGQGLEFLIYFQGNSAPDKSGLPSDRFSAERTGGSVSTLTIQRTQQEDSAVYLCASRPQRENTEAFFGQGTRLTVV.

Ten or more counts support this clonotype. The J gene is TRBJ2-7, the V gene TRBV6-6; weak D call: TRBD2 (5 bases). This CDR3 has 11 amino acids. Germline CDR1 is MNHNY and CDR2 is SVGAGI (reference sequence). Trimming stripped 10 bases from V and 5 bases from J, with 12 bases between. In DNA form, the CDR3 reads TGTGCCACTACTAGGTTACACGAGCAGTACTTC. As protein: CATTRLHEQYF.

This clonotype was recorded at least ten times. The rearrangement joins TRBV6-6 to TRBJ2-3; 12 bases map to TRBD2. The CDR3 is 16 residues long. V dropped 6 bases and J dropped 1; count of bases not matched to a gene: 5. Looked up from germline, CDR1 is MNHNY and CDR2 is SVGAGI (reference sequence). CDR3 amino acids: CASRHGLAGRTDTQYF. The CDR3 DNA reads TGTGCCAGCAGACACGGACTAGCGGGACGCACAGATACGCAGTATTTT.

This clonotype was recorded at least ten times. The J gene is TRBJ2-5, the V gene TRBV7-8; D remains ambiguous. CDR3 length: 14 residues. From germline, CDR1 is SGHVS and CDR2 FQNEAQ. V was trimmed by 5 bases and J by 9 bases, leaving 19 bases between them. The CDR3 is CASSPRQAVVAQYF. The CDR3 bases are TGTGCCAGCAGCCCTCGCCAGGCGGTTGTGGCCCAGTACTTC.

This clonotype was detected ten times or more. V and J are TRBV7-8 and TRBJ2-7, with 9 nucleotides matching TRBD2. The germline V gene has CDR1 SGHVS and CDR2 FQNEAQ. The J segment lost 3 bases and the V segment lost 5 bases, leaving 11 bases of the junction unmatched. The CDR3 spans 16 residues. Here the CDR3 reads CASSPGWASGNYEQYF. For the CDR3, the DNA is TGTGCCAGCAGCCCTGGCTGGGCTAGCGGGAACTACGAGCAGTACTTC. Drawing the rest from reference TRBV7-8 and TRBJ2-7, the complete variable domain is GAGVSQSPRYKVAKRGQDVALRCDPISGHVSLFWYQQALGQGPEFLTYFQNEAQLDKSGLPSDRFFAERPEGSVSTLKIQRTQQEDSAVYLCASSPGWASGNYEQYFGPGTRLTVT.

There are many counts of this clonotype. The V call is TRBV20-1, the J call TRBJ2-1, with 13 bases fitting TRBD2. Unmatched junction bases numbered 12, after V lost 0 bases and J lost 7 bases. The CDR3 is 18 amino acids. Per germline, CDR1 DFQATT and CDR2 SNEGSKA (reference sequence). DNA of the CDR3: TGCAGTGCTAGAGACGAAAATAGACTAGCGGGAGGAGGGAATGAGCAGTTCTTC. Translated: CSARDENRLAGGGNEQFF.

This clonotype was detected ten times or more. The V and J genes are TRBV25-1 and TRBJ2-2; D might be TRBD2 (5 bases). Trimming pared 3 bases from V and 4 bases from J, leaving 9 bases between. Germline V gene data show CDR1 as MGHDK and CDR2 as SYGVNS. The CDR3 extends over 14 amino acids. The CDR3 DNA sequence: TGTGCCAGCAGTGAGCCGGGGTCCACCGGGGAGCTGTTTTTT. Encoded protein: CASSEPGSTGELFF. Variable domain in full (rest from reference TRBV25-1 and TRBJ2-2): EADIYQTPRYLVIGTGKKITLECSQTMGHDKMYWYQQDPGMELHLIHYSYGVNSTEKGDLSSESTVSRIRTEHFPLTLESARPSHTSQYLCASSEPGSTGELFFGEGSRLTVL.

The sample holds a few counts of this clonotype. This sequence may be a read error, since a much larger clone differs from it by one base. Likely a read error: the CDR3 ends without its conserved phenylalanine or tryptophan. The J gene is TRBJ1-1, the V gene TRBV5-1, with 7 bases fitting TRBD1. Looked up from germline, CDR1 is SGHRS and CDR2 is YFSETQ. The CDR3 is 16 amino acids. V lost 3 bases, J lost 5 bases, and 13 bases stayed unmatched. The CDR3 DNA reads as TGCGCCAGCAGCTCGAACCCTGGGACAGAAGGAACTGAAGCTTTCTGT. It translates to CASSSNPGTEGTEAFC.

As to this clonotype: This sequence may be a read error, since a much larger clone differs from it by one base. The CDR3 DNA is TGTGCCATCAGTTATAGCGGGCCCTACAATGAGCAGTTCTTC. Protein sequence: CAISYSGPYNEQFF. The J gene is TRBJ2-1, the V gene TRBV10-3; 7 nucleotides match TRBD2. Germline loops: CDR1 ENHRY, CDR2 SYGVKD. CDR3 length: 14 residues. Unmatched junction bases numbered 3, after V lost 5 bases and J lost 2 bases.

This clonotype turned up a few times. This may be a read error, as it is one base from a much larger clone. This rearrangement joins TRBV7-9 to TRBJ2-7; 7 bases are shared with TRBD1. Germline assignment: CDR1 SEHNR and CDR2 FQNEAQ (reference sequence). The CDR3 runs to 14 residues. V lost 5 bases and J lost 0; bases outside the gene matches: 4. Here the CDR3 DNA reads TGTGCCAGCAGCCGCCGGGACAGCTCCTACGAGCAGTACTTC. Translation: CASSRRDSSYEQYF. Full variable domain (outside the CDR3, taken from reference TRBV7-9 and TRBJ2-7): DTGVSQNPRHKITKRGQNVTFRCDPISEHNRLYWYRQTLGQGPEFLTYFQNEAQLEKSRLLSDRFSAERPKGSFSTLEIQRTEQGDSAMYLCASSRRDSSYEQYFGPGTRLTVT.

This clonotype has a count of ten or more. This chain uses TRBV7-2 with TRBJ1-2; a possible D gene is TRBD1 (6 bases). Trimming stripped 4 bases from V and 2 bases from J, with 14 bases between. This CDR3 has 15 residues. Germline V lookup: CDR1 SGHTA, CDR2 FQGNSA. CDR3 loop: CASSSYRAENYGYTF. The CDR3 DNA reads as TGTGCCAGCAGCTCCTACAGGGCTGAAAACTATGGCTACACCTTC.

This clonotype was observed many times. The chain is built from TRBV27 and TRBJ1-3; TRBD1 is a possible D gene (6 bases). Trimming removed 2 bases from V and 0 bases from J, with 14 bases in between. The CDR3 length is 17 residues. CDR1 and CDR2 (germline): MNHEY, SMNVEV (reference sequence). DNA for the CDR3: TGTGCCAGCAGTTTAAATGGGCAGGGGAGCTCTGGAAACACCATATATTTT. This translates into CASSLNGQGSSGNTIYF.

This clonotype has at least ten counts. This chain uses TRBV6-5 with TRBJ1-2, with 11 positions matching TRBD1. Germline trimming cut 10 bases from V and 4 bases from J; bases unmatched to any gene: 5. CDR1 and CDR2 (germline): MNHEY, SVGAGI. The CDR3 has 13 amino acids. CDR3 loop: CATTGQGAYGYTF. CDR3 nucleotide sequence: TGTGCCACTACAGGACAGGGGGCCTATGGCTACACCTTC.

In this sample, this clonotype turned up many times. This chain links TRBV6-5 with TRBJ2-1, with 9 bases fitting TRBD1. This CDR3 is 16 amino acids long. Germline V gene data show CDR1 as MNHEY and CDR2 as SVGAGI. V trimming: 2 bases; J trimming: 11 bases; junction bases outside the gene matches: 13. CDR3: CASSYPDRGGSVQQFF. DNA for the CDR3: TGTGCCAGCAGTTACCCGGACAGGGGTGGTAGCGTACAGCAGTTCTTC.

This clonotype turned up a few times. V usage is TRBV11-2 and J usage is TRBJ2-1; 9 positions agree with TRBD2. The CDR3 spans 16 residues. The germline gives CDR1 SGHAT, CDR2 FQNNGV. Germline trimming cut 2 bases from V and 0 bases from J; bases unmatched to any gene: 2. The CDR3 loop reads CASSLRGRGSYNEQFF. CDR3 nucleotide sequence: TGTGCCAGCAGCTTACGCGGGAGGGGCTCCTACAATGAGCAGTTCTTC. The variable domain in full, completed from reference TRBV11-2 and TRBJ2-1, reads EAGVAQSPRYKIIEKRQSVAFWCNPISGHATLYWYQQILGQGPKLLIQFQNNGVVDDSQLPKDRFSAERLKGVDSTLKIQPAKLEDSAVYLCASSLRGRGSYNEQFFGPGTRLTVL.

This clonotype was seen repeatedly, ten times or more. The gene calls are TRBV5-1 and TRBJ2-7, with 7 bases lining up with TRBD2. The CDR3 is made up of 15 amino acids. The germline gives CDR1 SGHRS, CDR2 YFSETQ. Trimming took 1 base from V and 8 from J; bases not matched to a gene: 12. The CDR3 reads CASSLNTAGEGKQYF. The DNA for the CDR3 is TGCGCCAGCAGCTTGAATACTGCGGGAGAAGGAAAGCAGTACTTC.

This clonotype was seen at least ten times. The rearrangement uses TRBV24-1 and TRBJ2-6; no clear D. V lost 6 bases to trimming and J lost 3 bases, with 14 bases between them. The germline gives CDR1 KGHDR, CDR2 SFDVKD. This CDR3 spans 16 amino acids. CDR3 sequence: CATSPSPRLGANVLTF. Here the CDR3 DNA reads TGTGCCACCAGTCCCTCCCCGCGTCTTGGGGCCAACGTCCTGACTTTC.

This clonotype occurred many times. The V and J genes are TRBV20-1 and TRBJ1-2, with D hard to call. CDR3 length: 16 residues. The germline V gene encodes CDR1 DFQATT and CDR2 SNEGSKA (reference sequence). Between the trimmed V and J ends, which lost 2 bases and 2 bases, there was a span of 18 bases. This CDR3 reads CSARSIRRTGNYGYTF. As DNA, the CDR3 is TGCAGTGCTAGATCTATTCGCCGGACGGGGAACTATGGCTACACCTTC.

The sample holds many counts of this clonotype. V usage is TRBV25-1 and J usage is TRBJ1-2; no firm D call. Germline CDR1 and CDR2: MGHDK and SYGVNS. This CDR3 contains 12 residues. Trimming took off 6 bases at V and 3 bases at J, with 8 bases between the two ends. This CDR3 reads CASSQSDYGYTF. The CDR3 nucleotides read TGTGCCAGCAGCCAGTCAGACTATGGCTACACCTTC.

This clonotype was seen many times. The chain carries TRBV29-1 and TRBJ2-5; D is possibly TRBD1 or TRBD2 (5 bases each). The CDR3 has 12 residues. Trimming removed 4 bases from V and 5 bases from J, with 11 bases in between. Germline V CDR1 and CDR2: SQVTM, ANQGSEA. CDR3 in DNA: TGCAGCGTTGTGTGGGGGTCGGAGACCCAGTACTTC. Its translation: CSVVWGSETQYF.

This clonotype was found many times. The chain couples TRBV11-2 to TRBJ2-7; TRBD1 might be the D (5 bases). The V and J ends lost 1 base and 2 bases respectively, with 12 bases between them. CDR3 size: 15 residues. CDR1 is SGHAT, CDR2 FQNNGV, per germline. In nucleotides, the CDR3 is TGTGCCAGCAGCTTAGTTCTGGGGCCCACCTACGAGCAGTACTTC. Amino acid sequence: CASSLVLGPTYEQYF.

This clonotype was seen at least ten times. The junction differs from germline at one of its ends, possibly a read error. This chain uses TRBV7-7 with TRBJ2-2; D is possibly TRBD1 (7 bases). The CDR3 covers 12 residues. From germline, CDR1 is SSHAT and CDR2 FNYEAQ (reference sequence). CDR3 sequence reads: CASRGRTGELFF. CDR3 nucleotide sequence: TGTGCTAGCAGGGGGAGGACCGGGGAGCTGTTTTTT.

This clonotype is medium-sized in the sample. A read error may produce the germline difference seen at one junction end. The chain couples TRBV20-1 to TRBJ2-7, with D tentatively TRBD1 or TRBD2 (6 bases each). The germline CDR1 and CDR2 sequences are DFQATT and SNEGSKA (reference sequence). This CDR3 is 13 amino acids long. CDR3: CSAKGGRDYEQYF. CDR3 DNA sequence: TGCAGCGCTAAGGGGGGTAGGGACTACGAGCAGTACTTC.

V is TRBV28 and J is TRBJ1-5; D is perhaps TRBD1 (6 bases). V was cut by 5 bases and J by 12 bases, with 26 bases left in between. This CDR3 spans 16 amino acids. Per the germline V gene, CDR1 is MDHEN and CDR2 is SYDVKM. In nucleotides, the CDR3 is TGTGCCAGCAGTACCGAAACAGGGAGCGGAGTGGTGCTCCAGCATTTT. This encodes CASSTETGSGVVLQHF.

This clonotype was counted ten times or more. This chain connects TRBV15 to TRBJ2-5, with 7 bases that match TRBD1. Germline V gene lookup returns CDR1 LNHNV and CDR2 YYDKDF (reference sequence). V shed 6 bases, J shed 5 bases, and the junction held 12 bases outside the gene matches. This CDR3 is 15 amino acids long. CDR3 sequence: CATSADRPTGETQYF. The CDR3 DNA is TGTGCCACCAGTGCGGACAGGCCCACAGGGGAGACCCAGTACTTC.

This clonotype turned up a few times. The chain carries TRBV14 and TRBJ1-1, with D perhaps TRBD1 (5 bases). This CDR3 spans 16 amino acids. The germline V gene has CDR1 SGHDN and CDR2 FVKESK. The ends were cut back, 2 bases at V and 0 bases at J, with 13 bases in the middle. The CDR3 sequence is CASSQSWGGLNTEAFF. The CDR3 DNA sequence: TGTGCCAGCAGCCAATCTTGGGGGGGATTGAACACTGAAGCTTTCTTT. Complete variable domain (other parts from reference TRBV14 and TRBJ1-1): EAGVTQFPSHSVIEKGQTVTLRCDPISGHDNLYWYRRVMGKEIKFLLHFVKESKQDESGMPNNRFLAERTGGTYSTLKVQPAELEDSGVYFCASSQSWGGLNTEAFFGQGTRLTVV.

This clonotype was counted at least ten times. The V gene is TRBV20-1, the J gene TRBJ1-1; no clear D gene. Trimming took 0 bases from V and 7 from J, leaving 12 bases between them. This CDR3 spans 13 amino acids. The V gene's germline CDR1 is DFQATT and CDR2 SNEGSKA (reference sequence). This CDR3 is CSARDTGTGEAFF. In nucleotides, the CDR3 is TGCAGTGCTAGAGATACGGGAACGGGTGAAGCTTTCTTT.